This TCR beta chain was identified in a study of blood T cells in healthy people across ages. Points from the study as a whole: Donors of long life had a larger count of naive CD4+ cells and greater diversity than aged donors. Shifts in expanded clonotypes may have been confounded by donor CMV status, which was unknown.

Trimming shortened V by 4 bases and J by 1 base, and 11 bases separated the two germline ends. Germline CDR1 is SGDLS and CDR2 is YYNGEE. This CDR3 is built from 14 residues. Then a second PCR, running roughly 7 to 11 cycles, was carried out with a sample-barcoded 5' primer and a J-beta primer mix. TCRdb re-derived calls from the 5' RACE reads in MiXCR, one entry per CDR3 protein. The table has 650,000 or so distinct CDR3 sequences, 40% to 65% seen once. A remark on this clonotype: The target antigen is unknown.

The sequenced material came from blood. This chain links TRBV9 with TRBJ1-1; D unresolved. This clonotype was sampled from a woman of 80 years or more in good health. The CDR3 sequence: CASSTQVENTEAFF. For the CDR3, the DNA is TGTGCCAGCAGCACTCAGGTCGAGAACACTGAAGCTTTCTTT.